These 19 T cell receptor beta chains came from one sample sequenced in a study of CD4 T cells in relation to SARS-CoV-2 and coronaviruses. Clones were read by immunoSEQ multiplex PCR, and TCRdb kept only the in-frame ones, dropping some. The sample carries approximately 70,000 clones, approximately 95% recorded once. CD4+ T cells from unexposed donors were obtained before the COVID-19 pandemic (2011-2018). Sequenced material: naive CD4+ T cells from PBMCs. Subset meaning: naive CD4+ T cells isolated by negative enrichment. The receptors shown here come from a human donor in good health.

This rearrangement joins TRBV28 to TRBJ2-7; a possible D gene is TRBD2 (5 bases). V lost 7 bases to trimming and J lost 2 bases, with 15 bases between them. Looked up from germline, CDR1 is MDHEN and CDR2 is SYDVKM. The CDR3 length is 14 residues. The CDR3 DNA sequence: TGTGCCAGCATCCCGGGGTGGGCCACCTACGAGCAGTACTTC. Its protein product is CASIPGWATYEQYF.

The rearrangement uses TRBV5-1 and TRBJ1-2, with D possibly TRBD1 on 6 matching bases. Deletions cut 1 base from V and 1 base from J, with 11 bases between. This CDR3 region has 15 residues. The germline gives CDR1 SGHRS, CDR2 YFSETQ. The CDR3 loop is CASSLPLDSNYGYTF. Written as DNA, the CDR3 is TGCGCCAGCAGCTTGCCCCTGGACAGTAACTATGGCTACACCTTC. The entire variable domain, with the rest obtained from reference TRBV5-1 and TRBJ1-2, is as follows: KAGVTQTPRYLIKTRGQQVTLSCSPISGHRSVSWYQQTPGQGLQFLFEYFSETQRNKGNFPGRFSGRQFSNSRSEMNVSTLELGDSALYLCASSLPLDSNYGYTFGSGTRLTVV.

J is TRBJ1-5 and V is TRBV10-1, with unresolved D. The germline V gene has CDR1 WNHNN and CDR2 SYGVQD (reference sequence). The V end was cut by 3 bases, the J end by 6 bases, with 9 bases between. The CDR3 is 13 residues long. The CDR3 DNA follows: TGCGCCAGCAGTGAAATCCGGGGTCAGCCCCAGCATTTT. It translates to CASSEIRGQPQHF.

As DNA, the CDR3 is TGTGCCAGCAGCGAGGGGCAGGGCGGGCGAAGGGTAGAGACCCAGTACTTC. The encoded protein is CASSEGQGGRRVETQYF. V usage is TRBV5-4 and J usage is TRBJ2-5; D tentatively fits TRBD1 or TRBD2 (5 bases each). CDR1 and CDR2 from the germline V gene are SGHNT and YYREEE (reference sequence). Trimming shortened V by 4 bases and J by 4 bases, and 23 bases separated the two germline ends. The CDR3 runs to 17 residues.

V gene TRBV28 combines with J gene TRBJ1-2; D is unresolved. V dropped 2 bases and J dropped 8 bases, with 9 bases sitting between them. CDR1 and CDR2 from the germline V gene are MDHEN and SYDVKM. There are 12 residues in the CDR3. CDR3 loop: CASSLRHGGYTF. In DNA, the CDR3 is TGTGCCAGCAGTTTACGACACGGAGGCTACACCTTC.

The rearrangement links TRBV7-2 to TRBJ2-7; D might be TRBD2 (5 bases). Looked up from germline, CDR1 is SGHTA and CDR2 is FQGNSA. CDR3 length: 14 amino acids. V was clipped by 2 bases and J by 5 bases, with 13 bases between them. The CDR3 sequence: CASSLYSGTDEQYF. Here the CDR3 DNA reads TGTGCCAGCAGCTTATACTCGGGAACAGACGAGCAGTACTTC.

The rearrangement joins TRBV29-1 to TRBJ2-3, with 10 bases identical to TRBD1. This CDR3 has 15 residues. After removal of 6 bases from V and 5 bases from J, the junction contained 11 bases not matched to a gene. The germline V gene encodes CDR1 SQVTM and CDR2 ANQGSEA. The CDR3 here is CSVARTGGHQDTQYF. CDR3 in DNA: TGCAGCGTCGCCCGGACAGGGGGTCATCAAGATACGCAGTATTTT.

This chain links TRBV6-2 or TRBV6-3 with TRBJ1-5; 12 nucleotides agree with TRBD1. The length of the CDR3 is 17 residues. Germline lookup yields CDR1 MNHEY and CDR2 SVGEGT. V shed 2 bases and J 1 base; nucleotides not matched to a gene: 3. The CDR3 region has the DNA TGTGCCAGCAGTTACCCGGGACAGGGGGCGAGCAATCAGCCCCAGCATTTT. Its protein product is CASSYPGQGASNQPQHF.

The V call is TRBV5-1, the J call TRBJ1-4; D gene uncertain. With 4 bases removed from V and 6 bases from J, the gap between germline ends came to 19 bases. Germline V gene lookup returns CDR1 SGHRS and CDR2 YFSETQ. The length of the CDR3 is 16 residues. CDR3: CASSPLASNEDEKLFF. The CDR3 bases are TGCGCCAGCAGCCCACTGGCCAGCAACGAGGATGAAAAACTGTTTTTT. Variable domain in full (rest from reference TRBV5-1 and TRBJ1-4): KAGVTQTPRYLIKTRGQQVTLSCSPISGHRSVSWYQQTPGQGLQFLFEYFSETQRNKGNFPGRFSGRQFSNSRSEMNVSTLELGDSALYLCASSPLASNEDEKLFFGSGTQLSVL.

The CDR3 bases are TGCGCCAGCAGCTCAGGGACAGGGTTTGGTGAAAAACTGTTTTTT. Protein: CASSSGTGFGEKLFF. The chain recombines TRBV5-1 with TRBJ1-4, with TRBD1 matching 9 bases. CDR1 is SGHRS and CDR2 is YFSETQ in the germline V gene. V was pared by 3 bases and J by 7 bases, with 7 bases of the junction left unmatched. This CDR3 is built from 15 residues.

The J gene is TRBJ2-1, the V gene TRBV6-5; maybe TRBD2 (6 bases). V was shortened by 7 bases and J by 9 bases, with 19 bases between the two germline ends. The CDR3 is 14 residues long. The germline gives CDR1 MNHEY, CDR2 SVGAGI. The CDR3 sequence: CASKTLRGVGEQFF. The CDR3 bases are TGTGCCAGCAAAACCCTGCGGGGCGTCGGTGAGCAGTTCTTC.

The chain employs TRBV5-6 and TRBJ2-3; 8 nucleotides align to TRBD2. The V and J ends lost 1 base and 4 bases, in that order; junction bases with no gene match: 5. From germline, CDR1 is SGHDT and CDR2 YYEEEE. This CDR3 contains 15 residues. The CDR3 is CASSLPGGPPDTQYF. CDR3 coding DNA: TGTGCCAGCAGCTTGCCGGGGGGGCCCCCAGATACGCAGTATTTT.

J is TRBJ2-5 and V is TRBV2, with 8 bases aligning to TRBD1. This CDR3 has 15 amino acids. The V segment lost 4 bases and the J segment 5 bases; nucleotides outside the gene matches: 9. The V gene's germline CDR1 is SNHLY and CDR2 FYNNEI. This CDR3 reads CASSGQGMSEETQYF. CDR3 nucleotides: TGTGCCAGCAGTGGACAGGGGATGAGTGAGGAGACCCAGTACTTC. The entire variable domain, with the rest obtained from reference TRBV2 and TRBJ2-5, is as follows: EPEVTQTPSHQVTQMGQEVILRCVPISNHLYFYWYRQILGQKVEFLVSFYNNEISEKSEIFDDQFSVERPDGSNFTLKIRSTKLEDSAMYFCASSGQGMSEETQYFGPGTRLLVL.

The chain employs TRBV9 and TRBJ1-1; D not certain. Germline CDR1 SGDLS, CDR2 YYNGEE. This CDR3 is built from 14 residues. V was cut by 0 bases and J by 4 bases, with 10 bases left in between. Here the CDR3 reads CASSVVSGSTEAFF. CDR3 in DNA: TGTGCCAGCAGCGTAGTTTCGGGTTCCACTGAAGCTTTCTTT.

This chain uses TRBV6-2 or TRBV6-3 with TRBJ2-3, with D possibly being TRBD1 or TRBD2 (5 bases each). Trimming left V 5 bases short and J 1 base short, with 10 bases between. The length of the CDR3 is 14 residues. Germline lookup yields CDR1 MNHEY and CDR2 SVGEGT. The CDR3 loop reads CASSKPGRTDTQYF. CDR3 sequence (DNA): TGTGCCAGCAGTAAACCGGGACGCACAGATACGCAGTATTTT.

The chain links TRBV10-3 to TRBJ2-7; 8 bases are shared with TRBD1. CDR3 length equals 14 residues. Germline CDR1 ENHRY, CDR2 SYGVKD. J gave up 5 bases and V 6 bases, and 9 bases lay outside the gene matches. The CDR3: CAISHGQGRNEQYF. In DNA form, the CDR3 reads TGTGCCATCAGCCACGGACAGGGCCGGAACGAGCAGTACTTC.

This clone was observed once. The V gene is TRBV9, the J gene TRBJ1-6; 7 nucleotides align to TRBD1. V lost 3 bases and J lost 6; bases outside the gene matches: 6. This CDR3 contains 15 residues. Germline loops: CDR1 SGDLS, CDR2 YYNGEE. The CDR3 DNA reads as TGTGCCAGCAGCGCAGCCGGGACAGCTAATTCACCCCTCCACTTT. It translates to CASSAAGTANSPLHF.

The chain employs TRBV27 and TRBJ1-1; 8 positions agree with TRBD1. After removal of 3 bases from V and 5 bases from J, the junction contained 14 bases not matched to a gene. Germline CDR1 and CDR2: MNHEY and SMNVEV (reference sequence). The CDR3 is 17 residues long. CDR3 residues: CASSLRTGMGLWTEAFF. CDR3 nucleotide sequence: TGTGCCAGCAGTTTGCGGACAGGGATGGGTTTGTGGACTGAAGCTTTCTTT.

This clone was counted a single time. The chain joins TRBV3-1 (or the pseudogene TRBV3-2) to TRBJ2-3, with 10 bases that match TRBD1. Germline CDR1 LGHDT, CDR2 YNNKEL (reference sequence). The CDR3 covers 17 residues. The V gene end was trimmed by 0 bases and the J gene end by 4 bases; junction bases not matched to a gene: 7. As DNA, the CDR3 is TGTGCCAGCAGCCAAGATGGATCGACAGGGGGCCCAGATACGCAGTATTTT. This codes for CASSQDGSTGGPDTQYF.